The 3 T cell receptor beta chains given below trace back to one sample, sequenced in a study of blood T cells in healthy people across ages. Through a sample-barcoded 5' primer and a J-beta primer mix, a second PCR was run for roughly 7 to 12 cycles. TCRdb used MiXCR to reprocess the 5' RACE reads, holding one entry per CDR3 protein. This table holds about 730,000 distinct CDR3 sequences, roughly 47% found once. Sequencing input: blood. The source is a woman aged 55-75 years in good health.

As to this clonotype: One junction end disagrees with the germline gene, perhaps due to a read error. The CDR3 here is CAGSPRQGAIETQYF. For the CDR3, the DNA is TGTGCCGGCAGCCCGAGACAGGGGGCTATAGAGACCCAGTACTTC. The chain recombines TRBV7-9 with TRBJ2-7; the match to TRBD1 covers 10 bases. The DNA end is more similar to TRBJ2-5, so the J call may be wrong. The CDR3 covers 15 residues. The germline CDR1 and CDR2 sequences are SEHNR and FQNEAQ (reference sequence).

A single count supports this clonotype. A read error is possible here, since a much larger clone lies one base away. The chain has TRBV6-4 and TRBJ2-5; TRBD2 matches 13 bases. The CDR3 has 14 amino acids. Per germline, CDR1 MRHNA and CDR2 SNTAGT. The V segment lost 0 bases and the J segment 11 bases; nucleotides outside the gene matches: 3. The CDR3 DNA is TGTGCCAGCAGTGACTCGGGACTAGCGGGAAAGCAGTACTTC. Amino acids: CASSDSGLAGKQYF.

The table lists this clonotype with a few counts. This rearrangement joins TRBV20-1 to TRBJ1-5; 7 bases agree with TRBD1. CDR1 is DFQATT, CDR2 SNEGSKA, per germline (reference sequence). The length of the CDR3 is 14 residues. V was clipped by 2 bases and J by 2 bases; unmatched bases: 3. CDR3: CSARKTGGNQPQHF. CDR3 nucleotide sequence: TGCAGTGCTAGAAAAACAGGGGGCAATCAGCCCCAGCATTTT.